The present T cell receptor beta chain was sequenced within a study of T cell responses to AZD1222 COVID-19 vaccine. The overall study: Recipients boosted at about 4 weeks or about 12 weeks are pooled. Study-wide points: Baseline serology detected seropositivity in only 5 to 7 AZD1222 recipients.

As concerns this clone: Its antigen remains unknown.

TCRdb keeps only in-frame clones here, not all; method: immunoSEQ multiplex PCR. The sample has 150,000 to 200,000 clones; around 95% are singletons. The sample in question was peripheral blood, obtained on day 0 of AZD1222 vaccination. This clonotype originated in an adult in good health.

CDR3 sequence (DNA): TGTGCCAGCAGGGCGACAGGGGGCAATCAGCCCCAGCATTTT. This codes for CASRATGGNQPQHF. The chain couples TRBV28 to TRBJ1-5; 8 bases map to TRBD1. Germline V gene sequence: CDR1 MDHEN, CDR2 SYDVKM. The CDR3 runs to 14 residues. V gave up 6 bases and J gave up 2 bases; unmatched junction bases: 3.